These T cell receptor beta chains were read from a single sample in a study of blood T cell repertoires in COVID-19. Sequencing used immunoSEQ multiplex PCR; TCRdb keeps in-frame clones, though not all of them. This sample carries some 200,000 clones, roughly nine tenths of them seen once, and the ten largest clones take roughly 2%. Sequenced material: peripheral blood. These receptors were collected from a woman between 50 and 59 years old with acute or convalescent COVID-19. The CDR3 runs from the conserved cysteine through the conserved F or W. A D gene is named only where the DNA matches it firmly. Clone size, where shown, is once, few, many, or a class for clones that have expanded.

V,length,J,D,size,DNA,CDR3
TRBV30,17,TRBJ2-7,TRBD1,NA,TGTGCCTGGAGACAAACAGGGGTTGTATCTCACCCCCACGAGCAGTACTTC,CAWRQTGVVSHPHEQYF
TRBV11-3,13,TRBJ2-3,NA,NA,TGTGCCAGCAGCTTCACTATGGAGGATACGCAGTATTTT,CASSFTMEDTQYF
TRBV18,12,TRBJ2-3,NA,NA,TGTGCCAGCTCACCCCCGGGAGATACGCAGTATTTT,CASSPPGDTQYF
TRBV30,14,TRBJ2-7,TRBD1,NA,TGTGCCTGGAGAGAGCCGGACAGGGCCTACGAGCAGTACTTC,CAWREPDRAYEQYF
TRBV24-1,16,TRBJ2-1,TRBD2,NA,TGTGCCACCAGTGATGCGAGCGGGAACTCCTACAATGAGCAGTTCTTC,CATSDASGNSYNEQFF
TRBV29-1,13,TRBJ2-2,NA,NA,TGCAGCGTTGTTGAGGAGAACACCGGGGAGCTGTTTTTT,CSVVEENTGELFF
TRBV7-9,14,TRBJ2-3,NA,NA,TGTGCCAGCAGCCCCCTCGGAGGTCTCGATACGCAGTATTTT,CASSPLGGLDTQYF
TRBV24-1,15,TRBJ2-5,NA,NA,TGTGCCACGAGCGGGACAGGTGTATACCAAGAGACCCAGTACTTC,CATSGTGVYQETQYF
TRBV5-5,15,TRBJ2-1,NA,NA,TGTGCCAGCAGCTCTTGGAGGGCCTCCTACAATGAGCAGTTCTTC,CASSSWRASYNEQFF
TRBV7-2,15,TRBJ1-5,TRBD1,NA,TGTGCCAGCAGCTTAGAGGGACAGTTCAATCAGCCCCAGCATTTT,CASSLEGQFNQPQHF
TRBV24-1,15,TRBJ2-7,NA,few,TGTGCCACCAGTGATTTGGGGCAGCTTCCCTACGAGCAGTACTTC,CATSDLGQLPYEQYF
TRBV5-4,15,TRBJ2-2,TRBD2,many,TGTGCCAGCAGCTCACTAGCGGGAGACACCGGGGAGCTGTTTTTT,CASSSLAGDTGELFF
TRBV6-5,13,TRBJ1-6,NA,NA,TGTGCCAGCGTAGACAGCCCAAATTCACCCCTCCACTTT,CASVDSPNSPLHF
TRBV21-1,17,TRBJ2-7,NA,once,TGTGCCAGCAGCAAAGTGGAGCGGACAGGAGGCTACTACGAGCAGTACTTC,CASSKVERTGGYYEQYF
TRBV3-1/TRBV3-2,13,TRBJ1-2,TRBD1,NA,TGTGCCAGCAGCCAAGCAGGGGGATATGGCTACACCTTC,CASSQAGGYGYTF
TRBV10-3,15,TRBJ1-1,TRBD1,NA,TGTGCCATCAGTGAGAGCTACAGGGGGGGCACTGAAGCTTTCTTT,CAISESYRGGTEAFF
TRBV19,14,TRBJ1-5,NA,NA,TGTGCCAGTAATCCGGGAGGATGGGGGCAGCCCCAGCATTTT,CASNPGGWGQPQHF
TRBV6-2/TRBV6-3,14,TRBJ2-3,TRBD1,medium-sized,TGTGCCAGCAGTCTCGGGACAGCCACAGATACGCAGTATTTT,CASSLGTATDTQYF
TRBV19,17,TRBJ1-4,NA,few,TGTGCCAGTAGTATAGTGCGAGACAGCGCAACTAATGAAAAACTGTTTTTT,CASSIVRDSATNEKLFF
TRBV5-1,14,TRBJ2-5,TRBD1,NA,TGCGCCAGCAGCTGGGGGACAGGGCGAGAGACCCAGTACTTC,CASSWGTGRETQYF
TRBV20-1,11,TRBJ2-7,TRBD2,once,TGCAGTGCAGCGGGGTCCTACGAGCAGTACTTC,CSAAGSYEQYF
TRBV5-1,15,TRBJ2-2,TRBD2,NA,TGCGCCAGCAGCTTTTTGGCGGGGGAGACCGGGGAGCTGTTTTTT,CASSFLAGETGELFF
TRBV24-1,13,TRBJ2-7,NA,NA,TGTGCCACCAGTGGTGCAGGTTCCTACGAGCAGTACTTC,CATSGAGSYEQYF
TRBV5-1,16,TRBJ1-5,NA,NA,TGCGCCAGCAGCTTGGGTCCGACCGGGGGGAATCAGCCCCAGCATTTT,CASSLGPTGGNQPQHF
TRBV11-3,16,TRBJ2-3,NA,NA,TGTGCCAGCAGCTTAGGCGTGGGGCCCAGCACAGATACGCAGTATTTT,CASSLGVGPSTDTQYF
TRBV7-2,12,TRBJ2-7,NA,NA,TGTGCCAGCAGCTTGAGCTCCTACGAGCAGTACTTC,CASSLSSYEQYF
TRBV11-3,14,TRBJ2-2,NA,NA,TGTGCCAGCAATAAAGGGGAGAACACCGGGGAGCTGTTTTTT,CASNKGENTGELFF
TRBV28,16,TRBJ2-2,NA,NA,TGTGCCAGCAGTTTAATGGTCTCTGGACTATCCGGGGAGCTGTTTTTT,CASSLMVSGLSGELFF
TRBV4-3,16,TRBJ2-7,TRBD2,NA,TGCGCCAGCAGCCCCCGGGGGCTAGCGGGGGGTTACGAGCAGTACTTC,CASSPRGLAGGYEQYF
TRBV29-1,14,TRBJ1-1,NA,NA,TGCAGCGTCCTGCCACCAGGGTGGAACACTGAAGCTTTCTTT,CSVLPPGWNTEAFF
TRBV29-1,13,TRBJ2-2,NA,NA,TGCAGCGTTGGGGTTACGAGGGCCGGGGAGCTGTTTTTT,CSVGVTRAGELFF
TRBV4-2,16,TRBJ1-5,TRBD1,NA,TGTGCCAGCAGCCAACTGACCGGGACAGGGAATCAGCCCCAGCATTTT,CASSQLTGTGNQPQHF
TRBV5-6,15,TRBJ1-1,TRBD1,NA,TGTGCCAGGGTGAAACAGGGGGCCCTAGGCACTGAAGCTTTCTTT,CARVKQGALGTEAFF
TRBV10-3,15,TRBJ1-2,NA,NA,TGTGCCATCAGCCAAGCTGGTGCTACTAACTATGGCTACACCTTC,CAISQAGATNYGYTF
TRBV6-5,15,TRBJ2-7,NA,NA,TGTGCCAGCAGTTACTCGGGGGGTAACTCCTACGAGCAGTACTTC,CASSYSGGNSYEQYF
TRBV2,15,TRBJ2-7,TRBD2,NA,TGTGCCAGCAGTGCGACTAGCGTAACCTCCTACGAGCAGTACTTC,CASSATSVTSYEQYF
TRBV19,15,TRBJ1-5,NA,NA,TGTGCCAGTAGTATAGATCAGTACGGCAATCAGCCCCAGCATTTT,CASSIDQYGNQPQHF
TRBV7-2,16,TRBJ1-4,TRBD1,NA,TGTGCCAGCAGTTACGCCGGGACAGGGACTAATGAAAAACTGTTTTTT,CASSYAGTGTNEKLFF
TRBV12-3/TRBV12-4,11,TRBJ1-2,NA,NA,TGTGCCAGCAGCCCCACAGGGGGCTACACCTTC,CASSPTGGYTF
TRBV4-2,15,TRBJ1-2,TRBD1,NA,TGTGCCAGCAGCCAAGAGACAGGGGTCCTCCATGGCTACACCTTC,CASSQETGVLHGYTF
TRBV19,16,TRBJ1-2,NA,NA,TGTGCCAGTAGTATAGGTAGGGGCAGCGAGACGGTTGGCTACACCTTC,CASSIGRGSETVGYTF
TRBV5-4,15,TRBJ2-2,TRBD2,NA,TGTGCCAGCAGCTCCGGGACTAGCGAGGTCGGGGAGCTGTTTTTT,CASSSGTSEVGELFF
TRBV7-3,15,TRBJ2-3,TRBD2,NA,TGTGCCAGCAGCTTAACTGCGGGGGTCACAGATACGCAGTATTTT,CASSLTAGVTDTQYF
TRBV3-1/TRBV3-2,15,TRBJ1-6,NA,NA,TGTGCCAGCAGCGAAAGAGGTGCCGCGAATTCACCCCTCCACTTT,CASSERGAANSPLHF
TRBV6-5,14,TRBJ1-5,NA,NA,TGTGCCAGCAGTCCCTCGGGGGAGGATCAGCCCCAGCATTTT,CASSPSGEDQPQHF
TRBV5-4,14,TRBJ1-1,TRBD1,NA,TGTGCCAGCAGACCAACAGGGGGGGACACTGAAGCTTTCTTT,CASRPTGGDTEAFF
TRBV11-2,17,TRBJ1-3,NA,NA,TGTGCCAGCAGCTTCTCTCCTTTGGGAGGTTCAGGAAACACCATATATTTT,CASSFSPLGGSGNTIYF
TRBV12-3/TRBV12-4,13,TRBJ2-2,NA,NA,TGTGCCAGCAGTGCCCGGGAAGACGGGGAGCTGTTTTTT,CASSAREDGELFF
TRBV7-2,15,TRBJ1-2,TRBD1,NA,TGTGCCAGCAGCGTCCGGGACAGCTCGGTCTATGGCTACACCTTC,CASSVRDSSVYGYTF
TRBV5-1,16,TRBJ2-2,TRBD2,once,TGCGCCAGCAGCGCCGGACTAGCGGGAGTGCCCGGGGAGCTGTTTTTT,CASSAGLAGVPGELFF
TRBV27,12,TRBJ2-7,NA,NA,TGTGCCAGCAGTTATAGCGGCTACGAGCAGTACTTC,CASSYSGYEQYF